The sample holds one count of the clone carrying this T cell receptor (beta chain). The entry originates in a study of blood T cell repertoires in COVID-19. Study background: Spain, Italy and the United States supplied samples that represented acute and convalescent COVID-19. The cDNA or gDNA used as material had been derived from T cells, B-cell-depleted T cells, or PBMCs.

Germline CDR1 GTSNPN, CDR2 SVGIG (reference sequence). The CDR3 has 13 amino acids. Germline trimming cut 7 bases from V and 4 bases from J; bases unmatched to any gene: 7. Generated by immunoSEQ multiplex PCR, the TCRdb table keeps only in-frame clones and is missing some. This sample has fewer than 200,000 clones; 88% occur once, and the top ten carry 9% to 10%. The chain is built from TRBV30 and TRBJ1-1, with 9 positions matching TRBD1. What was sequenced was PBMCs or T cells enriched from blood (not recorded which). The receptor comes from a woman aged 18 to 35 who had recovered from COVID-19. This CDR3 reads CASTPGQGTEAFF. In DNA form, the CDR3 reads TGTGCCTCGACTCCGGGACAGGGCACTGAAGCTTTCTTT.